A single sample gave rise to the 16 T cell receptor beta chains below, sequenced in a study of cytomegalovirus exposure and HLA in healthy donors. PCR used 60 Vbeta primers and 13 Jbeta primers. This table comes from immunoSEQ multiplex PCR, and its TCRdb copy is limited to in-frame clones, with some not included. The sample records some 160,000 clones, roughly four fifths being singletons. The sample taken for sequencing was PBMCs. These receptors originate from a male donor in good health and CMV-seronegative.

The chain employs TRBV4-3 and TRBJ2-1; no clear D. Germline V lookup: CDR1 LGHNA, CDR2 YSLEER. This CDR3 has 14 residues. The V end lost 0 bases, the J end lost 9 bases, and 12 bases lay between the germline ends. This chain's CDR3 is CASSQDRTVGEQFF. CDR3 DNA sequence: TGCGCCAGCAGCCAAGATCGCACAGTGGGTGAGCAGTTCTTC.

This clone is a singleton in its sample. The chain carries TRBV27 and TRBJ1-1; TRBD1 might be the D (5 bases). The length of the CDR3 is 17 residues. Between the trimmed V and J ends, which lost 0 bases and 1 base, there was a span of 15 bases. Per the germline V gene, CDR1 is MNHEY and CDR2 is SMNVEV (reference sequence). The CDR3 region is CASSLSFRQGTNTEAFF. In nucleotides, the CDR3 is TGTGCCAGCAGTTTATCTTTCCGCCAGGGAACGAACACTGAAGCTTTCTTT.

J is TRBJ1-1 and V is TRBV7-2; TRBD1 matches at 7 bases. CDR1 is SGHTA, CDR2 FQGNSA, per germline. The junction had 9 bases not matched to a gene; V was cut back by 5 bases and J by 0 bases. The CDR3 has 16 residues. The DNA of the CDR3 is TGTGCCAGCAGCACGACAGGGTTCGACATGAACACTGAAGCTTTCTTT. Protein product: CASSTTGFDMNTEAFF. The variable domain in full, completed from reference TRBV7-2 and TRBJ1-1, reads GAGVSQSPSNKVTEKGKDVELRCDPISGHTALYWYRQSLGQGLEFLIYFQGNSAPDKSGLPSDRFSAERTGGSVSTLTIQRTQQEDSAVYLCASSTTGFDMNTEAFFGQGTRLTVV.

V usage is TRBV11-3 and J usage is TRBJ2-7; TRBD2 aligns across 7 bases. Trimming cost V 4 bases and J 9 bases; bases outside gene matches: 9. The length of the CDR3 is 13 residues. Germline CDR1 is SGHNT and CDR2 is YENEEA. The CDR3 DNA reads as TGTGCCAGCAGCTCCCATCACGGGGAGGGGCAGTACTTC. Translated, it gives CASSSHHGEGQYF.

The V call is TRBV10-3, the J call TRBJ2-5; tentative D call: TRBD1 (6 bases). The CDR3 spans 14 residues. The germline V gene has CDR1 ENHRY and CDR2 SYGVKD. V dropped 3 bases and J dropped 5 bases, with 13 bases sitting between them. CDR3 amino acids: CAISEPGVRETQYF. The CDR3 region has the DNA TGTGCCATCAGTGAACCAGGGGTAAGGGAGACCCAGTACTTC.

Details on this clone: Other DNA sequences in the sample encode the same CDR3. Written as DNA, the CDR3 is TGTGCCAGCAGCCTGACAGTGAACACTGAAGCTTTCTTT. This sequence encodes CASSLTVNTEAFF. The rearrangement uses TRBV7-2 and TRBJ1-1, with D perhaps matching TRBD1 (5 bases). Trimming left V 5 bases short and J 0 bases short, with 7 bases between. The length of the CDR3 is 13 residues. Germline CDR1 is SGHTA and CDR2 is FQGNSA.

This clone was counted a single time. The chain combines TRBV6-5 with TRBJ2-1, with TRBD2 matching over 12 bases. Germline CDR1 MNHEY, CDR2 SVGAGI. The length of the CDR3 is 14 residues. Losses at the gene ends were 6 bases for V and 10 bases for J; bases not matched to a gene: 7. The CDR3 sequence: CASRRTSGIGEQFF. The CDR3 nucleotides read TGTGCCAGCAGACGGACTAGCGGGATCGGCGAGCAGTTCTTC.

The V gene is TRBV7-9, the J gene TRBJ2-1, with 8 bases that match TRBD1. Germline lookup yields CDR1 SEHNR and CDR2 FQNEAQ (reference sequence). V lost 5 bases, J lost 5 bases, and 14 bases stayed unmatched. The CDR3 contains 17 residues. DNA of the CDR3: TGTGCCAGCAGCCCGCAGCGGACAGGGACGGCAAACAATGAGCAGTTCTTC. It specifies CASSPQRTGTANNEQFF.

V usage is TRBV7-9 and J usage is TRBJ2-1, with 10 bases aligning to TRBD2. Unmatched junction bases numbered 9, after V lost 6 bases and J lost 7 bases. This CDR3 has 15 amino acids. CDR1 is SEHNR, CDR2 FQNEAQ, per germline (reference sequence). The CDR3 nucleotides read TGTGCCAGCAGAGGTTATAGCGGGGGGACGAATGAGCAGTTCTTC. Its translation: CASRGYSGGTNEQFF.

V gene TRBV28 combines with J gene TRBJ1-1; no clear D. Germline lookup yields CDR1 MDHEN and CDR2 SYDVKM. The CDR3 is made up of 12 amino acids. The V and J ends lost 3 bases and 11 bases respectively, with 13 bases between them. The CDR3 DNA reads as TGTGCCAGCAGTTTGTTCGGGGTCTTCGCTTTCTTT. Translation gives CASSLFGVFAFF.

The chain links TRBV7-3 to TRBJ1-1, with D uncertain. The CDR3 extends over 13 amino acids. Trimming took 2 bases from V and 7 from J, leaving 11 bases between them. Germline CDR1 SGHTA, CDR2 FQGTGA. CDR3 bases: TGTGCCAGCAGCTTAGAGGCCCAGCTTGAAGCTTTCTTT. Translating gives CASSLEAQLEAFF.

The chain recombines TRBV5-1 with TRBJ2-3; the match to TRBD2 covers 8 bases. Germline V gives CDR1 SGHRS, CDR2 YFSETQ. The CDR3 is 15 amino acids. J was trimmed by 6 bases and V by 0 bases; bases with no gene match: 6. For the CDR3, the DNA is TGCGCCAGCAGCTTGGAGGAGCGGGGGAGGGATACGCAGTATTTT. This codes for CASSLEERGRDTQYF.

This sequence joins TRBV27 and TRBJ2-7, with TRBD2 identical over 9 bases. From germline, CDR1 is MNHEY and CDR2 SMNVEV (reference sequence). V trimming: 7 bases; J trimming: 4 bases; junction bases outside the gene matches: 17. The CDR3 is made up of 17 amino acids. CDR3 DNA: TGTGCCAGCAAGTTTTTCCCTGGTAGCGGGAGAGCGTACGAGCAGTACTTC. Amino acids: CASKFFPGSGRAYEQYF.

This rearrangement joins TRBV7-9 to TRBJ2-5; 10 bases are a match to TRBD2. Trimming took 5 bases from V and 3 from J; bases not matched to a gene: 3. This CDR3 spans 14 amino acids. The germline gives CDR1 SEHNR, CDR2 FQNEAQ (reference sequence). The CDR3 loop reads CASSPSGREETQYF. The CDR3 DNA reads as TGTGCCAGCAGCCCTAGCGGGAGAGAAGAGACCCAGTACTTC.

The V and J genes are TRBV5-1 and TRBJ1-2, with 11 nucleotides matching TRBD1. Germline CDR1 SGHRS, CDR2 YFSETQ. This CDR3 is built from 16 residues. The junction had 14 bases not matched to a gene; V was cut back by 7 bases and J by 6 bases. CDR3 bases: TGCGCCAGCGGATCACCCTTTGGGACAGGGGGAGATGGCTACACCTTC. Amino acid sequence: CASGSPFGTGGDGYTF.

The chain employs TRBV5-1 and TRBJ1-5, with a tentative D call TRBD1 (6 bases). The V and J ends lost 4 bases and 8 bases respectively, with 16 bases between them. The germline gives CDR1 SGHRS, CDR2 YFSETQ. This CDR3 comprises 14 residues. CDR3 bases: TGCGCCAGCAGCGCAAACGGGACACCAGAGCCCCAGCATTTT. It is translated as CASSANGTPEPQHF.